This TCR beta chain was profiled in a study of cytomegalovirus exposure and HLA in healthy donors. The J segment lost 4 bases and the V segment lost 4 bases, leaving 2 bases of the junction unmatched. This CDR3 is 14 amino acids long. Germline V gene lookup returns CDR1 ENHRY and CDR2 SYGVKD. Primers for the PCR totalled 60 Vbeta and 13 Jbeta. Profiling relied on immunoSEQ multiplex PCR, and the TCRdb table lists in-frame clones only, not all of them. The sample carries 200,000 or so clones, approximately 84% recorded once. This chain connects TRBV10-3 to TRBJ1-5; 9 nucleotides agree with TRBD1. The source is a boy aged 5-17 years in good health and CMV-seronegative. What was sequenced was PBMCs. This CDR3 reads CAISATGGNQPQHF. The CDR3 coding sequence is TGTGCCATCAGTGCGACAGGGGGGAATCAGCCCCAGCATTTT.